The source of this TCR beta chain is a study of T cell responses to AZD1222 COVID-19 vaccine. Germline V CDR1 and CDR2: DFQATT, SNEGSKA (reference sequence). This CDR3 has 11 amino acids. Unmatched junction bases numbered 7, after V lost 6 bases and J lost 11 bases. Sequenced by immunoSEQ multiplex PCR; TCRdb stores in-frame clones only, minus some. The table shows about 31,000 clones, with 88% occurring only once. Second doses were pooled across both intervals (about 4 or about 12 weeks). The chain employs TRBV20-1 and TRBJ2-3; the match to TRBD2 covers 8 bases. This TCR was recovered from an adult who received the AZD1222 COVID-19 vaccine. The sequencing here drew on peripheral blood, taken 28 days after the second AZD1222 dose. CDR3 nucleotides: TGCAGTGCAATTCTGGCGGGGGGGCAGTATTTT. Translated, it gives CSAILAGGQYF.